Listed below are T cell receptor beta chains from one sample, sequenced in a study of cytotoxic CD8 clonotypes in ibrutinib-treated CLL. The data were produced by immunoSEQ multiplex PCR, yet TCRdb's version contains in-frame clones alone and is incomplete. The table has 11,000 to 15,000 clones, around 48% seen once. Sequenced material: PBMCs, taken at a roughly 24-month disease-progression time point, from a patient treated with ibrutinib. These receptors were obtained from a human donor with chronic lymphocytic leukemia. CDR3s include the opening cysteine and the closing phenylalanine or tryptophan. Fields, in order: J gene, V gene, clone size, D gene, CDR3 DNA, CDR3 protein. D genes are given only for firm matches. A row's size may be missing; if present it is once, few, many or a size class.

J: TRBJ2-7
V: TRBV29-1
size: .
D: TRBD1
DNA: TGCAGCTTTCAAACAGGGGATACTACGGGGCAGTACTTC
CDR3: CSFQTGDTTGQYF

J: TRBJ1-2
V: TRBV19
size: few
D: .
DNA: TGTGCTACGGGAAGGGTTAACTATGGCTACACCTTC
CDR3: CATGRVNYGYTF

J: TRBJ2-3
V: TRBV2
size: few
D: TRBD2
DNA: TGTGCCAGTCGGTCCCCTAGCGGGGGGGGTAGAGATACGCAGTATTTT
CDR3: CASRSPSGGGRDTQYF

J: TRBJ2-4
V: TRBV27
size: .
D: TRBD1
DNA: TGTGCCAGTAGGGGGACAGGGCTCAACATTCAGTACTTC
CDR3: CASRGTGLNIQYF

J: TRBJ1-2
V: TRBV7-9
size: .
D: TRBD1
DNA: TGTGCCAGCAGCTTCGGGACAGCAGATGGCTACACCTTC
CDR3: CASSFGTADGYTF

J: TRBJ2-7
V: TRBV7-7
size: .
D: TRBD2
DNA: TGTGCTAGCAGCCCTACTAGCGGTACCTACGAGCAGTACTTC
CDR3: CASSPTSGTYEQYF

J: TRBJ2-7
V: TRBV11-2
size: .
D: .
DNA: TGTGCCAGCAGCTTAAATCTGGGCCGGCAGCAGTACTTC
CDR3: CASSLNLGRQQYF

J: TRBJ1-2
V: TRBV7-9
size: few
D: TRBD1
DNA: TGTGCCAGCAGCTTAGCCGGGACAGGGGACTATGGCTACACCTTC
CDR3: CASSLAGTGDYGYTF

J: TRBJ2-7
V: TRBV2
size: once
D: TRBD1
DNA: TGTGCCAGCAGCGACGACAGGGGGGCGAACGAGCAGTACTTC
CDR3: CASSDDRGANEQYF

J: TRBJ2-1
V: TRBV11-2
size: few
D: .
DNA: TGTGCCAGCAGCTCTCAGGGAGGTGAGCAGTTCTTC
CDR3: CASSSQGGEQFF

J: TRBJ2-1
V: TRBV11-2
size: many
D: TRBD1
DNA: TGTGCCAGCAGCTTAGCACAGGGGGACTACAATGAGCAGTTCTTC
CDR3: CASSLAQGDYNEQFF

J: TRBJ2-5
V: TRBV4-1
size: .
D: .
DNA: TGCGCCAGCAGCCAAGATGAGATGGAGACCCAGTACTTC
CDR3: CASSQDEMETQYF

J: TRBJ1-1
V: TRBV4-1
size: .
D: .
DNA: TGCGCCAGCAGCCAAGACAGGTTCCTTGCTGAAGCTTTCTTT
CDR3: CASSQDRFLAEAFF

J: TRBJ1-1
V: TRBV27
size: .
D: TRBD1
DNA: TGTGCCAGCAGTTTAGGACAGGGGACAAACACTGAAGCTTTCTTT
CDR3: CASSLGQGTNTEAFF

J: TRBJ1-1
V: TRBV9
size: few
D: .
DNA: TGTGCCAGCAGCACCTTGGACTGGGGGGCAGCTTTCTTT
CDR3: CASSTLDWGAAFF

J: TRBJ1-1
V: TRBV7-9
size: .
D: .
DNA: TGTGCCAGCAGCTCAGGACAGTGGCCCACTGAAGCTTTCTTT
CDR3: CASSSGQWPTEAFF

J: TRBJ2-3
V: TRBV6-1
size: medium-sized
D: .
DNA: TGTGCCAGCAGTCAGGACGGACAAGCCACAGATACGCAGTATTTT
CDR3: CASSQDGQATDTQYF

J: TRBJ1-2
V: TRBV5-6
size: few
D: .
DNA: TGTGCCAGCAGCGCGTGGATCCATGGCTACACCTTC
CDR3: CASSAWIHGYTF

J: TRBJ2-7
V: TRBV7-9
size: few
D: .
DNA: TGTGCCAGCAGTCGATCGGACAACTACGAGCAGTACTTC
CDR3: CASSRSDNYEQYF

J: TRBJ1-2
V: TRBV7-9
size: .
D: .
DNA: TGTGCCAGCAGCCCGATGGGGGGTGGCTACACCTTC
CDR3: CASSPMGGGYTF

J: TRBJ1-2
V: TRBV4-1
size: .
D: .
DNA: TGCGCCAGCAGCCGAGAGCGCGTGGCCTATGGCTACACCTTC
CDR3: CASSRERVAYGYTF

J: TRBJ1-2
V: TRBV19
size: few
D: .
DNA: TGTGCCAGTAGTATTAACACAGACATCTATGGCTACACCTTC
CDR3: CASSINTDIYGYTF

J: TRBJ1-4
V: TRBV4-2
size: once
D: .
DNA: TGTGCCAGCAGCCAAGTTATCGGCAGGCGAAATGAAAAACTGTTTTTT
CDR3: CASSQVIGRRNEKLFF

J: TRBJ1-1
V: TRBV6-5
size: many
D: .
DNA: TGTGCCAGCAGTACAGGGCCCCCGAACACTGAAGCTTTCTTT
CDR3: CASSTGPPNTEAFF

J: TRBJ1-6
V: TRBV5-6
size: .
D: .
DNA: TGTGCCAGCAGCCCGGTTAGCTATAATTCACCCCTCCACTTT
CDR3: CASSPVSYNSPLHF

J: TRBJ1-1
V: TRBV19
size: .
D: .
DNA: TGTGCCAGTAGTTCCGGGGTGGGCACTGAAGCTTTCTTT
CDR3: CASSSGVGTEAFF

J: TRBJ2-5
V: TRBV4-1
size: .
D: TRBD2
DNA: TGCGCCAGCAGCCAAGACCCTAGCGGGGGGGAAGAGACCCAGTACTTC
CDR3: CASSQDPSGGEETQYF

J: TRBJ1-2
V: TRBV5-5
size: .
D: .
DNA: TGTGCCAGCAGCAAGGGGGGGGACTATGGCTACACCTTC
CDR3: CASSKGGDYGYTF

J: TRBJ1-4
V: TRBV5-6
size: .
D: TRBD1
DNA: TGTGCCAGCAGCTCACAGGGGGCGCGTGGTGAAAAACTGTTTTTT
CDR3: CASSSQGARGEKLFF

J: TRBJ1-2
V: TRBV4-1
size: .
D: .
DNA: TGCGCCAGCAGCCAAGGCCCGAGGGGGGGGACTTATGGCTACACCTTC
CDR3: CASSQGPRGGTYGYTF

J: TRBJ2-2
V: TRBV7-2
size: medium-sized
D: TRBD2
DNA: TGTGCCAGCAGCACCAGGACTAGCGGGGTGGCCGGGGAGCTGTTTTTT
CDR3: CASSTRTSGVAGELFF

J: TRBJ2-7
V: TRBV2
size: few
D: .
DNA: TGTGCCAGCACCGTTTCCTACGAGCAGTACTTC
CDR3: CASTVSYEQYF

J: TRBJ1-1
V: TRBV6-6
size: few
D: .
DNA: TGTGCCAGCAGTTACCGGCCTGAAGCTTTCTTT
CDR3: CASSYRPEAFF

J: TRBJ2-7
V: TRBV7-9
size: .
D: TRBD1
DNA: TGTGCCAGCAGCTCCGGACAGGGGGAAAGAGGGTCCTACGAGCAGTACTTC
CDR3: CASSSGQGERGSYEQYF

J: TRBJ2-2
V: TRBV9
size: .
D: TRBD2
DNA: TGTGCCAGCAGCGTAGTAGCGGGGGGATACACCGGGGAGCTGTTTTTT
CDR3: CASSVVAGGYTGELFF

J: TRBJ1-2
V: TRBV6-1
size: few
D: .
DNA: TGTGCCAGCGTAAGTTGGGGCGCAAACTATGGCTACACCTTC
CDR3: CASVSWGANYGYTF

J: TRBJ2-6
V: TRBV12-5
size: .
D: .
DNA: TGTGCTAGTGGTAGGGGCGCTGCAGGACAAAGTCGGGCCAACGTCCTGACTTTC
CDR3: CASGRGAAGQSRANVLTF

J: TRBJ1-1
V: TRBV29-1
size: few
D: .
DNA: TGCAGCTTCCGTTCAGGGAACACTGAAGCTTTCTTT
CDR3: CSFRSGNTEAFF

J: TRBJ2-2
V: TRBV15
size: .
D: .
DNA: TGTGCCACCAGCAAAAGTCCAACCGGGGAGCTGTTTTTT
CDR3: CATSKSPTGELFF

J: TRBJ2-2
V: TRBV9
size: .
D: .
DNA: TGTGCCAGCAGCGTAGGCCAGGGGAGGCTTGCCGGGGAGCTGTTTTTT
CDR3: CASSVGQGRLAGELFF

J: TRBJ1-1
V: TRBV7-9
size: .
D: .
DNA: TGTGCCAGCACCCCGGAGAACACTGAAGCTTTCTTT
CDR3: CASTPENTEAFF

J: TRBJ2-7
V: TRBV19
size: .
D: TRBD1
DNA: TGTGCCAGTAGTCGCCGGGACAGGGCTGACGAGCAGTACTTC
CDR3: CASSRRDRADEQYF

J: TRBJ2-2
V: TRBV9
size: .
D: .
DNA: TGTGCCAGCAGCGTAGGAAAGCGGGCCAAAACCGGGGAGCTGTTTTTT
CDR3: CASSVGKRAKTGELFF

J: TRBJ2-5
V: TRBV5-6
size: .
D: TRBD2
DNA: TGTGCCAGCAGCAAAGGGAGGGAGGGAAAAGAGACCCAGTACTTC
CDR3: CASSKGREGKETQYF

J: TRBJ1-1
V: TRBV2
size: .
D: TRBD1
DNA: TGTGCCAGCAGGGGACAGGGGGACACTGAAGCTTTCTTT
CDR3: CASRGQGDTEAFF